This T cell receptor beta chain derives from a study of T cell changes during pregnancy in multiple sclerosis. In its sample, this clone was seen once. Trimming removed 5 bases from V and 4 bases from J; junction bases left unmatched: 6. CDR3 length equals 14 residues. The germline V gene has CDR1 MNHEY and CDR2 SMNVEV (reference sequence). Measured with immunoSEQ multiplex PCR; TCRdb has only the in-frame clones, and not every one. The sample records approximately 80,000 clones, approximately 94% being singletons. This chain joins TRBV27 and TRBJ1-1; TRBD1 matches at 8 bases. The source material was peripheral blood, sampled in the third trimester of pregnancy. This receptor was taken from a female donor with multiple sclerosis, enrolled in a pregnancy study. As DNA, the CDR3 is TGTGCCAGCAGTCTAACAGGGGGGGTCACTGAAGCTTTCTTT. This gives the protein CASSLTGGVTEAFF.